These T cell receptor beta chains were read from a single sample in a study of Graves' ophthalmopathy and Graves' hyperthyroidism. TCRdb re-called the multiplex PCR reads through MiXCR, storing one row per CDR3 protein. This table holds about 740,000 distinct CDR3 sequences, approximately 40% found once. Specimen: peripheral blood. The receptor set was obtained from an adult man with Graves' ophthalmopathy. The CDR3 runs from the conserved cysteine through the conserved F or W. The D gene is left open where the match is weak. Rows give clone size only sometimes, using once, few, many, or a class for an expanded clone.

j_gene | d_gene | abundance | v_gene | CDR3nt | CDR3aa
TRBJ1-4 | . | few | TRBV7-9 | TGTGCCAGCAGTACCCGGCATGGAACAACTAATGAAAAACTGTTTTTT | CASSTRHGTTNEKLFF
TRBJ2-5 | TRBD2 | few | TRBV2 | TGTGCCAGCAGTGAAGTCAGCGGGAGGGTGGATAAGACCCAGTACTTC | CASSEVSGRVDKTQYF
TRBJ1-2 | TRBD1 | . | TRBV10-3 | TGTGCCATCAGAGGGACGAGGGACAGGCCCCTAAGTGGCTACACCTTC | CAIRGTRDRPLSGYTF
TRBJ1-6 | TRBD1 | . | TRBV11-2 | TGTGCCAGGAGCTTAGGGGGCATTTCACCCCTCCACTTT | CARSLGGISPLHF
TRBJ2-2 | . | . | TRBV7-9 | TGTGCCAGCAGTTACCTAGACACCGGGGAGCTGTTTTTT | CASSYLDTGELFF
TRBJ2-7 | TRBD1 | . | TRBV20-1 | TGCAGTGCTGCCCGGACAGGGGGAGCCTACGAGCAGTACTTC | CSAARTGGAYEQYF
TRBJ2-5 | . | few | TRBV9 | TGTGCCAGCAGCGTAGGTCCTAGGGTAGAGACCCAGTACTTC | CASSVGPRVETQYF
TRBJ1-4 | TRBD1 | . | TRBV25-1 | TGTGCCAGCAGTGTTAGGGGGACAGTTAATGAAAAACTGTTTTTT | CASSVRGTVNEKLFF
TRBJ1-2 | . | many | TRBV29-1 | TGCAGCGTTGAAGAACCGGGGAACTATGGCTACACCTTC | CSVEEPGNYGYTF
TRBJ2-6 | TRBD1 | . | TRBV19 | TGTGCTAGGCGTCCGGGACAGCAAAGCTCTGGGGCCAACGTCCTGACTTTC | CARRPGQQSSGANVLTF
TRBJ2-7 | TRBD1 | . | TRBV12-3/TRBV12-4 | TGTGCCAGCAGTTTAGTGGGACAGGGCATATCCTACGAGCAGTACTTC | CASSLVGQGISYEQYF
TRBJ1-6 | . | . | TRBV10-3 | TGTGCCATCAGTCTCCAATCCTATAATTCACCCCTCCACTTT | CAISLQSYNSPLHF
TRBJ1-4 | . | . | TRBV20-1 | TGCAGTGCTAGAGATCCGAGGCAGGATCGTTTT | CSARDPRQDRF
TRBJ2-7 | TRBD2 | few | TRBV7-9 | TGTGCCAGCAGCTTAAGACTAGCGGGGCGAGAGCAGTACTTC | CASSLRLAGREQYF
TRBJ2-7 | . | . | TRBV5-6 | TGTGCCAGCAGCTTGGTGGGCAGGGCTATCTACGAGCAGTACTTC | CASSLVGRAIYEQYF
TRBJ2-7 | . | many | TRBV19 | TGTGCCAGTAGTATCGGCGGTGCCTACGAGCAGTACTTC | CASSIGGAYEQYF
TRBJ1-1 | TRBD1 | . | TRBV5-4 | TGTGCCAGCAGCCCAGGTCCAGGGGGCCTCACTGAAGCTTTCTTT | CASSPGPGGLTEAFF
TRBJ1-2 | . | . | TRBV25-1 | TGTGACAGCTACTATGGCTACACCTTC | CDSYYGYTF
TRBJ1-2 | . | few | TRBV6-6 | TGTGCCAGCAGTGAGGCGGGTCGCGGCTACACCTTC | CASSEAGRGYTF
TRBJ1-5 | . | few | TRBV24-1 | TGTGCCACCAGTGACCCAGGGACACGCCAGCCCCAGCATTTT | CATSDPGTRQPQHF
TRBJ2-7 | . | . | TRBV19 | TGTGCCAGTACAGACGGGAGCAGTTCCGAGCAGTACTTC | CASTDGSSSEQYF
TRBJ1-6 | . | . | TRBV7-2 | TGTGCCAGCTCACCCCAGGCAGGGCGCGATTCACCCCTCCACTTT | CASSPQAGRDSPLHF
TRBJ2-7 | . | . | TRBV7-3 | TGTGCCAGCAGTTTAGACCCGTATGTCGAGCAGTACTTC | CASSLDPYVEQYF
TRBJ1-5 | TRBD1 | few | TRBV5-6 | TGTGCCAGTAACAGGGGGCTAGGTCAGCCCCAGCATTTT | CASNRGLGQPQHF